Here is one T cell receptor (beta chain) with its context. Its antigen is still unknown. The data derive from a study of cytomegalovirus exposure and HLA in healthy donors. The study's findings and limits: Cytomegalovirus status was reportedly diagnosed by the classifier with high specificity and sensitivity. The study labeled 150 to 200 TCR beta chains cytomegalovirus-associated. Per a prior analysis, the majority of TCR beta V segments were productive roughly 90% or roughly 30% of the time.

This CDR3 region has 19 residues. Germline values: CDR1 SNHLY, CDR2 FYNNEI. The V and J ends lost 5 bases and 3 bases, in that order; junction bases with no gene match: 14. PCR amplification relied on 60 Vbeta primers (plus 13 Jbeta primers). Using immunoSEQ multiplex PCR, the repertoire was profiled, and TCRdb retains in-frame clones only, with some absent. This table has approximately 70,000 clones, roughly 78% appearing once. This receptor was identified in a middle-aged man in good health and CMV-seronegative. Source material: PBMCs. V usage is TRBV2 and J usage is TRBJ2-2; 11 nucleotides align to TRBD2. The CDR3 DNA reads TGTGCCAGCAGTCAACCGCTAGCGGGGGGCCCGTGGGACACCGGGGAGCTGTTTTTT. Its translation: CASSQPLAGGPWDTGELFF.